This TCR beta chain was recorded in a study of cytomegalovirus exposure and HLA in healthy donors. Findings and caveats of the study: A later analysis appeared to link common viral pathogens to several of the most significant clusters. The likely explanation for a cluster of highly shared sequence variants was sequencing artifact.

CDR1 and CDR2 from the germline V gene are SGHTA and FQGNSA. The CDR3 has 15 amino acids. J was trimmed by 14 bases and V by 1 base; bases with no gene match: 12. Turning to this clone: Its antigen is undetermined.

The PCR employed 60 Vbeta primers together with 13 Jbeta primers. TCRdb's table, derived via immunoSEQ multiplex PCR, lists solely in-frame clones and lacks some. The table shows roughly 200,000 clones, with 75% to 90% occurring only once. The chain links TRBV7-2 to TRBJ2-1; 9 bases align to TRBD1. Sequences were obtained from PBMCs. This TCR derives from a boy between 10 and 17 years old in good health and CMV-seronegative. The CDR3 protein is CASSLGDRELPPEFF. The CDR3 bases are TGTGCCAGCAGCTTAGGGGACAGGGAATTACCCCCGGAGTTCTTC. Variable domain in full (rest from reference TRBV7-2 and TRBJ2-1): GAGVSQSPSNKVTEKGKDVELRCDPISGHTALYWYRQSLGQGLEFLIYFQGNSAPDKSGLPSDRFSAERTGGSVSTLTIQRTQQEDSAVYLCASSLGDRELPPEFFGPGTRLTVL.